The rows below give T cell receptor beta chains drawn from one sample of a study of T cells in Graves' hyperthyroidism and ophthalmopathy. TCRdb re-called the multiplex PCR reads through MiXCR, storing one row per CDR3 protein. The sample records about 400,000 distinct CDR3 sequences, around 25% being singletons. Material: blood. The receptors stem from a man over 45 with Graves' hyperthyroidism. Both conserved end residues are part of each CDR3. Clone size is not always given. Where it is, it says once, few, many or a class for expanded clones.

J gene: TRBJ2-1
clone size: -
V gene: TRBV6-5
CDR3 protein: CASSSLAGGGHEQFF

J gene: TRBJ2-2
clone size: -
V gene: TRBV30
CDR3 protein: CAWSTLAGGNTGELFF

J gene: TRBJ2-7
clone size: many
V gene: TRBV7-9
CDR3 protein: CASSSTGSPGEQYF

J gene: TRBJ2-7
clone size: -
V gene: TRBV27
CDR3 protein: CASSLTTDNYEQYF

J gene: TRBJ1-1
clone size: -
V gene: TRBV5-1
CDR3 protein: CASSLWILQENTEAFF

J gene: TRBJ2-2
clone size: few
V gene: TRBV6-1
CDR3 protein: CASSEATTGELFF

J gene: TRBJ2-3
clone size: many
V gene: TRBV2
CDR3 protein: CASLRDAAGTQYF

J gene: TRBJ1-1
clone size: many
V gene: TRBV12-3/TRBV12-4
CDR3 protein: CASTSSLRGFGAFF

J gene: TRBJ2-1
clone size: few
V gene: TRBV6-5
CDR3 protein: CASSYSSSNPRNEQFF

J gene: TRBJ2-7
clone size: -
V gene: TRBV11-3
CDR3 protein: CTSSLEAGAREQYF

J gene: TRBJ1-5
clone size: -
V gene: TRBV19
CDR3 protein: CASSIRGVNQPQHF

J gene: TRBJ2-7
clone size: many
V gene: TRBV5-1
CDR3 protein: CASSHSGLGYEQYF

J gene: TRBJ2-1
clone size: -
V gene: TRBV6-2/TRBV6-3
CDR3 protein: CASSQIPGHLNNEQFF

J gene: TRBJ1-2
clone size: -
V gene: TRBV12-3/TRBV12-4
CDR3 protein: CASSLDRVYGYTF

J gene: TRBJ2-7
clone size: few
V gene: TRBV24-1
CDR3 protein: CATSDDSGRATYEQYF

J gene: TRBJ2-7
clone size: -
V gene: TRBV5-1
CDR3 protein: CASSWDRSYEQYF

J gene: TRBJ2-1
clone size: -
V gene: TRBV30
CDR3 protein: CAWSLAGASYNEQFF

J gene: TRBJ2-2
clone size: -
V gene: TRBV24-1
CDR3 protein: CATSDSTSGRPGELFF

J gene: TRBJ1-2
clone size: many
V gene: TRBV12-3/TRBV12-4
CDR3 protein: CASRRDREGYTF

J gene: TRBJ2-1
clone size: many
V gene: TRBV20-1
CDR3 protein: CSARVLAEYNEQFF

J gene: TRBJ2-3
clone size: -
V gene: TRBV4-1
CDR3 protein: CASSQSPSGRDTQYF

J gene: TRBJ2-2
clone size: -
V gene: TRBV7-2
CDR3 protein: CASSSYGLAGIYGELFF

J gene: TRBJ1-1
clone size: few
V gene: TRBV11-2
CDR3 protein: CASSRSSGRNTEAFF

J gene: TRBJ2-1
clone size: -
V gene: TRBV13
CDR3 protein: CASSFTTSGRGAEQFF

J gene: TRBJ1-6
clone size: few
V gene: TRBV11-3
CDR3 protein: CASSSLFRSPLHF

J gene: TRBJ2-7
clone size: -
V gene: TRBV29-1
CDR3 protein: CSVVQRTYEQYF

J gene: TRBJ2-5
clone size: few
V gene: TRBV9
CDR3 protein: CASSVGWGGQETQYF

J gene: TRBJ1-5
clone size: -
V gene: TRBV6-2/TRBV6-3
CDR3 protein: CASSNGGGLGQPQHF

J gene: TRBJ2-5
clone size: few
V gene: TRBV7-2
CDR3 protein: CASSRGPETQYF

J gene: TRBJ2-1
clone size: -
V gene: TRBV5-1
CDR3 protein: CASSLGSGRAYNEQFF

J gene: TRBJ2-7
clone size: -
V gene: TRBV5-1
CDR3 protein: CASSLDASKQYF

J gene: TRBJ2-5
clone size: few
V gene: TRBV3-1
CDR3 protein: CASSPGTSWQTQYF

J gene: TRBJ2-7
clone size: many
V gene: TRBV13
CDR3 protein: CASSLGLAGGGKQYF

J gene: TRBJ2-5
clone size: -
V gene: TRBV12-3/TRBV12-4
CDR3 protein: CASSVRMTSGQETQYF

J gene: TRBJ2-1
clone size: few
V gene: TRBV24-1
CDR3 protein: CATSDSGTSTYNEQFF

J gene: TRBJ1-1
clone size: few
V gene: TRBV19
CDR3 protein: CASTVHGMNTEAFF

J gene: TRBJ2-1
clone size: -
V gene: TRBV30
CDR3 protein: CAWSEGTSGSNEQFF

J gene: TRBJ2-1
clone size: -
V gene: TRBV7-2
CDR3 protein: CASSLAFEAGKFF

J gene: TRBJ1-1
clone size: few
V gene: TRBV5-1
CDR3 protein: CASSGGQGARTEAFF

J gene: TRBJ2-5
clone size: many
V gene: TRBV12-5
CDR3 protein: CASGLGHLTQYF

J gene: TRBJ1-1
clone size: -
V gene: TRBV5-1
CDR3 protein: CASSKGTANTEAFF

J gene: TRBJ2-3
clone size: -
V gene: TRBV30
CDR3 protein: CAWSVGLAGSSTDTQYF

J gene: TRBJ2-7
clone size: many
V gene: TRBV27
CDR3 protein: CASSLYQGADEQYF

J gene: TRBJ2-1
clone size: few
V gene: TRBV30
CDR3 protein: CAWILATNNEQFF